This is a list of T cell receptor beta chains from one sample in a study of cytomegalovirus exposure and HLA in healthy donors. TCRdb's table, derived via immunoSEQ multiplex PCR, lists solely in-frame clones and lacks some. The sample contains roughly 120,000 clones, 7% to 9.5% of which appear only once. The sequencing input was PBMCs. All receptors come from a woman aged 40-49 years in good health and CMV-seropositive. Each CDR3 is given with its conserved first and last residue. Fields, in order: clone size, D gene, V gene, J gene, CDR3 DNA, CDR3 protein. D genes are given only for firm matches. Clone size, where shown, is once, few, many, or a class for clones that have expanded.

abundance: few
d_gene: TRBD2
v_gene: TRBV6-6
j_gene: TRBJ2-1
CDR3nt: TGTGCCGCCGGCGGGGGGGTCTCCTACAATGAGCAGTTCTTC
CDR3aa: CAAGGGVSYNEQFF

abundance: few
d_gene: -
v_gene: TRBV18
j_gene: TRBJ2-7
CDR3nt: TGTGCCAGCTCACCTAACTCCTACGAGCAGTACTTC
CDR3aa: CASSPNSYEQYF

abundance: few
d_gene: -
v_gene: TRBV6-1
j_gene: TRBJ2-7
CDR3nt: TGTGCCAGCAGTGTCGGGGATTTCTACGAGCAGTACTTC
CDR3aa: CASSVGDFYEQYF

abundance: few
d_gene: -
v_gene: TRBV5-1
j_gene: TRBJ1-1
CDR3nt: TGCGCCAGCAGCGTCAGGGAGGGTGACACTGAAGCTTTCTTT
CDR3aa: CASSVREGDTEAFF

abundance: -
d_gene: TRBD1
v_gene: TRBV6-6
j_gene: TRBJ1-1
CDR3nt: TGTGCCAGCAGCTTACCGGGACAAGGGGGCGCTTTCTTT
CDR3aa: CASSLPGQGGAFF

abundance: -
d_gene: -
v_gene: TRBV7-9
j_gene: TRBJ1-6
CDR3nt: TGTGCCAGCAGCTTAGACAGGGATGGTAGATCACCCCTCCACTTT
CDR3aa: CASSLDRDGRSPLHF

abundance: few
d_gene: -
v_gene: TRBV19
j_gene: TRBJ1-5
CDR3nt: TGTGCCAGTACCACGCAGGGCCATAGCAATCAGCCCCAGCATTTT
CDR3aa: CASTTQGHSNQPQHF

abundance: -
d_gene: -
v_gene: TRBV6-5
j_gene: TRBJ1-1
CDR3nt: TGTGCCAGCACCACATCCCGGGATAAGAACACTGAAGCTTTCTTT
CDR3aa: CASTTSRDKNTEAFF

abundance: few
d_gene: TRBD1
v_gene: TRBV6-5
j_gene: TRBJ2-2
CDR3nt: TGTGCCAGCCGGACAGGGGAGGCCGGGGAGCTGTTTTTT
CDR3aa: CASRTGEAGELFF

abundance: -
d_gene: -
v_gene: TRBV5-1
j_gene: TRBJ1-1
CDR3nt: TGCGCCAGCAGCGCGGGACCGGAGGGCGGCACTGAAGCTTTCTTT
CDR3aa: CASSAGPEGGTEAFF

abundance: few
d_gene: TRBD1
v_gene: TRBV9
j_gene: TRBJ2-7
CDR3nt: TGTGCCAGCAGCGCCGACAGGGGGAGCTCCTACGAGCAGTACTTC
CDR3aa: CASSADRGSSYEQYF

abundance: -
d_gene: -
v_gene: TRBV5-1
j_gene: TRBJ2-2
CDR3nt: TGCGCCAGCAGCCCCCCCCTAGGGGAGCTGTTTTTT
CDR3aa: CASSPPLGELFF

abundance: once
d_gene: TRBD2
v_gene: TRBV5-1
j_gene: TRBJ2-3
CDR3nt: TGCGCCAGCAGCTCAGAGAGCGGGGGATTCACAGATACGCAGTATTTT
CDR3aa: CASSSESGGFTDTQYF

abundance: few
d_gene: -
v_gene: TRBV6-6
j_gene: TRBJ2-3
CDR3nt: TGTGCCAGCAGTTCAACCGGGGAAGATACGCAGTATTTT
CDR3aa: CASSSTGEDTQYF

abundance: few
d_gene: TRBD2
v_gene: TRBV10-3
j_gene: TRBJ2-1
CDR3nt: TGTGCCACCCGGACTAGCGGGGGGTTCAATGAGCAGTTCTTC
CDR3aa: CATRTSGGFNEQFF

abundance: -
d_gene: -
v_gene: TRBV30
j_gene: TRBJ1-3
CDR3nt: TGTGCCTGGAGTGAAGGCGGTATCTCTGGAAACACCATATATTTT
CDR3aa: CAWSEGGISGNTIYF

abundance: few
d_gene: TRBD2
v_gene: TRBV5-4
j_gene: TRBJ2-3
CDR3nt: TGTGCCAGCAGCATGGCTCAGCGGGAAGATACGCAGTATTTT
CDR3aa: CASSMAQREDTQYF

abundance: few
d_gene: -
v_gene: TRBV19
j_gene: TRBJ1-1
CDR3nt: TGTGCCAGTAGCTACCCGACAGGCACTGAAGCTTTCTTT
CDR3aa: CASSYPTGTEAFF

abundance: few
d_gene: TRBD2
v_gene: TRBV7-3
j_gene: TRBJ2-1
CDR3nt: TGTGCCAGCAGCGCCAGACTAGCGGGGGGTTACAATGAGCAGTTCTTC
CDR3aa: CASSARLAGGYNEQFF

abundance: few
d_gene: TRBD1
v_gene: TRBV4-2
j_gene: TRBJ1-1
CDR3nt: TGTGCCAGCAGCCCCCCAGGGGGCTCGAACACTGAAGCTTTCTTT
CDR3aa: CASSPPGGSNTEAFF

abundance: -
d_gene: -
v_gene: TRBV11-2
j_gene: TRBJ2-2
CDR3nt: TGTGCCAGCAGCTTAGGGAGGGGATACAGAAACACCGGGGAGCTGTTTTTT
CDR3aa: CASSLGRGYRNTGELFF

abundance: few
d_gene: TRBD1
v_gene: TRBV7-2
j_gene: TRBJ1-2
CDR3nt: TGTGCCAGCAGCACCACCCCGGGAGCAGGGGGTGGCTACACCTTC
CDR3aa: CASSTTPGAGGGYTF

abundance: -
d_gene: -
v_gene: TRBV2
j_gene: TRBJ1-1
CDR3nt: TGTGCCAGCAGTGACGAGGGTAGTGTCACTGAAGCTTTCTTT
CDR3aa: CASSDEGSVTEAFF

abundance: few
d_gene: -
v_gene: TRBV27
j_gene: TRBJ2-7
CDR3nt: TGTGCCAGCAGTTTTACGGGATCCTCCTACGAGCAGTACTTC
CDR3aa: CASSFTGSSYEQYF

abundance: -
d_gene: -
v_gene: TRBV27
j_gene: TRBJ1-4
CDR3nt: TGTGCCAGCAGCCCCGCTGCAGGGAATGAAAAACTGTTTTTT
CDR3aa: CASSPAAGNEKLFF

abundance: few
d_gene: -
v_gene: TRBV29-1
j_gene: TRBJ1-2
CDR3nt: TGCAGCGTTGGTGAGGTATGGTATGGCTACACCTTC
CDR3aa: CSVGEVWYGYTF

abundance: once
d_gene: TRBD1
v_gene: TRBV2
j_gene: TRBJ1-6
CDR3nt: TGTGCCAGCAAACAGGGGTGGAATTCACCCCTCCACTTT
CDR3aa: CASKQGWNSPLHF

abundance: few
d_gene: -
v_gene: TRBV11-2
j_gene: TRBJ1-5
CDR3nt: TGTGCCAGCAGCCCAACTACTAGCAATCAGCCCCAGCATTTT
CDR3aa: CASSPTTSNQPQHF

abundance: -
d_gene: -
v_gene: TRBV5-5
j_gene: TRBJ2-7
CDR3nt: TGTGCCAGCAGCCCTATCCAGGGGCACCCTTACTCCTACGAGCAGTACTTC
CDR3aa: CASSPIQGHPYSYEQYF

abundance: few
d_gene: -
v_gene: TRBV10-1
j_gene: TRBJ1-1
CDR3nt: TGCGCCAGCAGTACGACAAGGGGAGGGTACACTGAAGCTTTCTTT
CDR3aa: CASSTTRGGYTEAFF

abundance: -
d_gene: TRBD2
v_gene: TRBV30
j_gene: TRBJ2-7
CDR3nt: TGTGCCGGGGGCGGGGGGGCCTACGAGCAGTACTTC
CDR3aa: CAGGGGAYEQYF

abundance: few
d_gene: -
v_gene: TRBV27
j_gene: TRBJ2-1
CDR3nt: TGTGCCAGCAGCTTCGATACCAGGTCCTACAATGAGCAGTTCTTC
CDR3aa: CASSFDTRSYNEQFF

abundance: -
d_gene: -
v_gene: TRBV7-7
j_gene: TRBJ1-3
CDR3nt: TGTGCCAGCAGCCCGGGAGCTCCCTCTGGAAACACCATATATTTT
CDR3aa: CASSPGAPSGNTIYF

abundance: -
d_gene: TRBD1
v_gene: TRBV4-1
j_gene: TRBJ1-1
CDR3nt: TGCGCCAGCAGCCAGAAGACAGGGGTGGGCCTCGAAGCTTTCTTT
CDR3aa: CASSQKTGVGLEAFF

abundance: -
d_gene: TRBD1
v_gene: TRBV30
j_gene: TRBJ1-6
CDR3nt: TGTGCCTGGGGGGACAGTAATTCACCCCTCCACTTT
CDR3aa: CAWGDSNSPLHF

abundance: few
d_gene: TRBD1
v_gene: TRBV6-1
j_gene: TRBJ1-5
CDR3nt: TGTGCCAGCAGTGAAACGGGACAGCTAAATCAGCCCCAGCATTTT
CDR3aa: CASSETGQLNQPQHF

abundance: -
d_gene: -
v_gene: TRBV19
j_gene: TRBJ1-1
CDR3nt: TGTGCCAGTAGTAGCAGGGGAGACACTGAAGCTTTCTTT
CDR3aa: CASSSRGDTEAFF